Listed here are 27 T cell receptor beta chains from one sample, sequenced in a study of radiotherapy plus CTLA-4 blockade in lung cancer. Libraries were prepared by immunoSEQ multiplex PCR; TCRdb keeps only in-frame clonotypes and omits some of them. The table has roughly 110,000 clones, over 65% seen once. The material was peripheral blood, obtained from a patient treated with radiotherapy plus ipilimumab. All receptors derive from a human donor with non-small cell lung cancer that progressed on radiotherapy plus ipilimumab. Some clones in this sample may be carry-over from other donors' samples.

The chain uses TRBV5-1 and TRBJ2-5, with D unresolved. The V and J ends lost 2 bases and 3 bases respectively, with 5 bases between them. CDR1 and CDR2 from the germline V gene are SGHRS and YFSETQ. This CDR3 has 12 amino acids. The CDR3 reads CASSLPEETQYF. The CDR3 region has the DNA TGCGCCAGCAGCTTACCTGAAGAGACCCAGTACTTC.

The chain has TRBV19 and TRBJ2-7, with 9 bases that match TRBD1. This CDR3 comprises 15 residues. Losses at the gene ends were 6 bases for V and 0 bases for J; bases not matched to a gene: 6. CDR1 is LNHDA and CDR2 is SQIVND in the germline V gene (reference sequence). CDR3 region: CASSLTGGISYEQYF. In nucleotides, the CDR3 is TGTGCCAGTAGCTTGACAGGGGGTATCTCCTACGAGCAGTACTTC.

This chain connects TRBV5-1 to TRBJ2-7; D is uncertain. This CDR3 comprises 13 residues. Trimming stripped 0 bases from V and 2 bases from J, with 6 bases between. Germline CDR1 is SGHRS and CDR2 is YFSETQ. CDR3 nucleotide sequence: TGCGCCAGCAGCTTGGTCGATCCCTACGAGCAGTACTTC. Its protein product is CASSLVDPYEQYF.

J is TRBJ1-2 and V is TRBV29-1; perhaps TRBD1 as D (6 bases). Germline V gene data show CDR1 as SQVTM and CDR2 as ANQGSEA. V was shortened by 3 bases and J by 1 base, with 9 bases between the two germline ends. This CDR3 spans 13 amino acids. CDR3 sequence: CSVEADSNYGYTF. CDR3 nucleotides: TGCAGCGTTGAGGCGGACAGTAACTATGGCTACACCTTC.

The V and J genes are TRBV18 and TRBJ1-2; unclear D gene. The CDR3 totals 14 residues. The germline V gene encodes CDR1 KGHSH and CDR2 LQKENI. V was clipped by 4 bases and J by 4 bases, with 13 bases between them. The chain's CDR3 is CASSRPGISYGYTF. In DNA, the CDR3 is TGTGCCAGCTCACGCCCGGGTATTAGCTATGGCTACACCTTC.

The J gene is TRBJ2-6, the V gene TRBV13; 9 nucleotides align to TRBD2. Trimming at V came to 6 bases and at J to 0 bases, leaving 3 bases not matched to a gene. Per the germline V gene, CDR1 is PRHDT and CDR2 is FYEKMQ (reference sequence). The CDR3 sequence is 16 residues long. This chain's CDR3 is CASRVAGDSGANVLTF. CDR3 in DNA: TGTGCCAGCAGGGTAGCGGGGGACTCTGGGGCCAACGTCCTGACTTTC.

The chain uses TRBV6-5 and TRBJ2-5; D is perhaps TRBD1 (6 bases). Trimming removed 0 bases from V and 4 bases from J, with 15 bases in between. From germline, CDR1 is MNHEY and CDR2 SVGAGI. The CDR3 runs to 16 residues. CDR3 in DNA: TGTGCCAGCAGTTACTCTGTGTCAGGGGAGTTAGAGACCCAGTACTTC. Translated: CASSYSVSGELETQYF.

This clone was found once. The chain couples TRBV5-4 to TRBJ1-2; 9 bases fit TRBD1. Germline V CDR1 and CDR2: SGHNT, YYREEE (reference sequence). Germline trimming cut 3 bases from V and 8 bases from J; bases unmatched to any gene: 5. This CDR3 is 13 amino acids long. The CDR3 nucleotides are TGTGCCAGCAGCTATACAGGGGGCGAGGGCTACACCTTC. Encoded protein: CASSYTGGEGYTF. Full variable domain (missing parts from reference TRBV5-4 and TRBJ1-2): ETGVTQSPTHLIKTRGQQVTLRCSSQSGHNTVSWYQQALGQGPQFIFQYYREEENGRGNFPPRFSGLQFPNYSSELNVNALELDDSALYLCASSYTGGEGYTFGSGTRLTVV.

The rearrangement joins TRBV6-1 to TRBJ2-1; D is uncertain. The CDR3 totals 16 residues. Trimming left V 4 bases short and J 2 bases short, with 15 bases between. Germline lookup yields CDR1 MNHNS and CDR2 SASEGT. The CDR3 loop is CASSASTGPTYNEQFF. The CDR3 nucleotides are TGTGCCAGCAGTGCCTCAACGGGTCCGACCTACAATGAGCAGTTCTTC.

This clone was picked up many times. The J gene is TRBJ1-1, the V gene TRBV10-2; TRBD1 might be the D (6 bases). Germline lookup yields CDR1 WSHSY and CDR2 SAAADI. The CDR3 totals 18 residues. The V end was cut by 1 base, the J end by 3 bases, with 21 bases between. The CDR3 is CASSELMGGAERDTEAFF. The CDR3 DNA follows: TGCGCCAGCAGTGAGTTAATGGGGGGCGCGGAAAGGGACACTGAAGCTTTCTTT.

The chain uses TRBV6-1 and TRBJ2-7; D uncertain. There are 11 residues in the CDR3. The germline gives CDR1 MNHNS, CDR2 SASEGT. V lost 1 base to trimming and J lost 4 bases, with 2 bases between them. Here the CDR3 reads CASSEGYEQYF. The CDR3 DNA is TGTGCCAGCAGTGAAGGGTACGAGCAGTACTTC.

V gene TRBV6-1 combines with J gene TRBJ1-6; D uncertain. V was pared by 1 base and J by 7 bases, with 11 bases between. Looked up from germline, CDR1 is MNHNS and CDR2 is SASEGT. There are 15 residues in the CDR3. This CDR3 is CASSEGDGWNSPLHF. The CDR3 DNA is TGTGCCAGCAGTGAAGGGGATGGGTGGAATTCACCCCTCCACTTT.

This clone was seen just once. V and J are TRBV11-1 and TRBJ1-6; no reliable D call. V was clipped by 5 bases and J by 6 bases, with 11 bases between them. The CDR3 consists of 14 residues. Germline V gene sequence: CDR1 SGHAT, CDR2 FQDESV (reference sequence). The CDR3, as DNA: TGTGCCAGCAGCCTACGCGGCGCTAATTCACCCCTCCACTTT. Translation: CASSLRGANSPLHF. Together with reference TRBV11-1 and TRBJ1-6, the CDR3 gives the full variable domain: EAEVAQSPRYKITEKSQAVAFWCDPISGHATLYWYRQILGQGPELLVQFQDESVVDDSQLPKDRFSAERLKGVDSTLKIQPAELGDSAMYLCASSLRGANSPLHFGNGTRLTVT.

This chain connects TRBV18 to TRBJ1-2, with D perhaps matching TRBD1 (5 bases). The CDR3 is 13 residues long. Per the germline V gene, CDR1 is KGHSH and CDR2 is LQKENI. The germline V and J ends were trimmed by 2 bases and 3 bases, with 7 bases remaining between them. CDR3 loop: CASSPGDHYGYTF. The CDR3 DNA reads TGTGCCAGCTCACCAGGGGACCACTATGGCTACACCTTC.

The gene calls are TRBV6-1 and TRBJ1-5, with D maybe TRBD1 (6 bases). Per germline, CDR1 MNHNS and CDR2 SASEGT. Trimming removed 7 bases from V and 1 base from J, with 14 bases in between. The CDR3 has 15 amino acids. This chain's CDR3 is CASNHGQFSNQPQHF. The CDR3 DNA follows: TGTGCCAGCAACCACGGACAGTTCAGCAATCAGCCCCAGCATTTT.

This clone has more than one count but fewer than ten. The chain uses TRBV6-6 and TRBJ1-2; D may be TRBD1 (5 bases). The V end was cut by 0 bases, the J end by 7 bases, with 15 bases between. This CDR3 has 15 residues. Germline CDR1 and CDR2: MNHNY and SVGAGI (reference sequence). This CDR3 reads CASSYSQEGRGGYTF. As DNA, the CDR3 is TGTGCCAGCAGTTACTCCCAAGAGGGGAGAGGTGGCTACACCTTC.

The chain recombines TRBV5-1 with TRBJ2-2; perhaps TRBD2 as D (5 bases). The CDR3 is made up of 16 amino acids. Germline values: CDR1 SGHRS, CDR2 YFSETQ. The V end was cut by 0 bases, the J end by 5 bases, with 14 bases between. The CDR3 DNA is TGCGCCAGCAGCTTGGATCGGGGTGGATTAACCGGGGAGCTGTTTTTT. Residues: CASSLDRGGLTGELFF.

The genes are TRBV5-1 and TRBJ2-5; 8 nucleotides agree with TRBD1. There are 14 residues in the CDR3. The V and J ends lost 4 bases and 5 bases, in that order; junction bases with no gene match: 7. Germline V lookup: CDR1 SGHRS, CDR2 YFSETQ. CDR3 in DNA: TGCGCCAGCAGCACGGACAGGGCAGGGGAGACCCAGTACTTC. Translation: CASSTDRAGETQYF.

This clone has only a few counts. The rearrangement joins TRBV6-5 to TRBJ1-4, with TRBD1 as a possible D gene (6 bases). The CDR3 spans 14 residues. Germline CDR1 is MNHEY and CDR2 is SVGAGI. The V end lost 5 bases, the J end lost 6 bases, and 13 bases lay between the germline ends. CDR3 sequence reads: CASSHRVSHEKLFF. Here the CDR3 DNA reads TGTGCCAGCAGTCACAGGGTGTCCCATGAAAAACTGTTTTTT.

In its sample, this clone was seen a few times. The CDR3 here is CASSHTGGRSYEQYF. As DNA, the CDR3 is TGTGCCAGCAGCCACACAGGGGGCAGGTCCTACGAGCAGTACTTC. V is TRBV6-6 and J is TRBJ2-7; 9 bases map to TRBD1. The CDR3 length is 15 residues. Losses at the gene ends were 6 bases for V and 1 base for J; bases not matched to a gene: 7. The germline V gene has CDR1 MNHNY and CDR2 SVGAGI (reference sequence).

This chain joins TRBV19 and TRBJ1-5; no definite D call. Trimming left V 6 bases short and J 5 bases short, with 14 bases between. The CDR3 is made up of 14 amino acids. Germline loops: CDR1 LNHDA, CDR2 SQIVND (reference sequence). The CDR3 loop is CASSLWVGDQPQHF. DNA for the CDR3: TGTGCCAGTAGCCTTTGGGTGGGAGATCAGCCCCAGCATTTT.

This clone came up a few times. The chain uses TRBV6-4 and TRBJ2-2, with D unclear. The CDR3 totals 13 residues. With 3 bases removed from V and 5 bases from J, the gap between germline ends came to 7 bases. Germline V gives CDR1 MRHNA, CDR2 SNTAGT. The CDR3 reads CASSEAETGELFF. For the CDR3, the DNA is TGTGCCAGCAGTGAAGCCGAGACCGGGGAGCTGTTTTTT.

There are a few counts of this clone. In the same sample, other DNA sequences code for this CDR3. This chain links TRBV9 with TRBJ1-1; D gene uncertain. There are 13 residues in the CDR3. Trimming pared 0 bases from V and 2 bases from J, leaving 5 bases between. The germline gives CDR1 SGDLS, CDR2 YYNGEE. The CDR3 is CASSVGPNTEAFF. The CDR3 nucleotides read TGTGCCAGCAGCGTAGGCCCAAACACTGAAGCTTTCTTT.

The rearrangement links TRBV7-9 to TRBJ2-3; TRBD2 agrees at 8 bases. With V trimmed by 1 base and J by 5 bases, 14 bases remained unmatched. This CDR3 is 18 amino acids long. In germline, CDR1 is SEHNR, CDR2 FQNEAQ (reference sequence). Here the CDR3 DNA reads TGTGCCAGCAGCTTAGGACCTAAGACGGGGGGGCCGGGAGATACGCAGTATTTT. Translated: CASSLGPKTGGPGDTQYF.

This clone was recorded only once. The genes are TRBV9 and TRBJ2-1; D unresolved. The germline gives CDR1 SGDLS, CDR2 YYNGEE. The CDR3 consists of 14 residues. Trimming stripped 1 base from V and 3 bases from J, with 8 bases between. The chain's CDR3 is CASSVMDLYNEQFF. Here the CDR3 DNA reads TGTGCCAGCAGCGTAATGGACCTCTACAATGAGCAGTTCTTC.

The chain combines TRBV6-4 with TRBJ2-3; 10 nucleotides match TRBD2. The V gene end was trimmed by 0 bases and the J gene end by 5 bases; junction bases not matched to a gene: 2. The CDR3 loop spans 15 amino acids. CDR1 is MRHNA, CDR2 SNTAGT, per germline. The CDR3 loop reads CASSDSAGGVDTQYF. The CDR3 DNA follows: TGTGCCAGCAGTGACTCAGCGGGGGGGGTAGATACGCAGTATTTT.

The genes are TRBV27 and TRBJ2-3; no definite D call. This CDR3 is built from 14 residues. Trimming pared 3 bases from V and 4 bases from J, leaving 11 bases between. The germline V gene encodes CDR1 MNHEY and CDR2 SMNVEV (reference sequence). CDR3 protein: CASSLWGWADTQYF. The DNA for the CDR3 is TGTGCCAGCAGTTTGTGGGGATGGGCAGATACGCAGTATTTT.